This T cell receptor beta chain was retrieved from a study of cytomegalovirus exposure and HLA in healthy donors. Study-wide context: Findings of an earlier analysis included 110 million or so unique TCR beta sequences from roughly 200 million T cells. General study findings and limits: Among the CMV-associated chains, a few were confirmed in vitro as specific for CMV antigens. Certain sequence variants were highly shared and formed a cluster, and this cluster was likely a sequencing artifact. Immune exposure information comprised only CMV serostatus.

Worth noting for this clone: The antigen is not known.

The study ran its PCR with 60 Vbeta and 13 Jbeta primers. Method: immunoSEQ multiplex PCR; TCRdb's copy keeps in-frame clones and lacks some. The sample includes about 150,000 clones, roughly three quarters seen only once; the top ten take 1.5% to 2%. This CDR3 has 16 residues. Germline V gene data show CDR1 as MNHEY and CDR2 as SVGAGI. The V and J ends lost 2 bases and 3 bases, in that order; junction bases with no gene match: 8. The receptor was derived from a middle-aged woman in good health and CMV-seronegative. The chain has TRBV6-5 and TRBJ2-3, with 7 bases matching TRBD2. Sequenced material: PBMCs. This CDR3 reads CASSYGSGVGTDTQYF. The CDR3 bases are TGTGCCAGCAGTTACGGGAGCGGGGTTGGGACAGATACGCAGTATTTT.